The TCR beta chain under discussion was sequenced for a study of Graves' ophthalmopathy and Graves' hyperthyroidism. Ten or more counts support this clonotype. V was trimmed by 4 bases and J by 0 bases, leaving 8 bases between them. CDR1 and CDR2 from the germline V gene are SGHRS and YFSETQ. This CDR3 has 14 residues. RNA transcripts were the source from which TCR beta CDR3 regions were amplified. An opening RT-PCR round employed HTBI primers and preceded a second-round multiplex PCR. From the multiplex PCR reads, TCRdb called clonotypes with MiXCR, one entry per CDR3 protein. The sample comprises more than 1,000,000 distinct CDR3 sequences, about 38% of which are singletons, and over 8.5% rests with the top ten.

The chain joins TRBV5-1 to TRBJ1-3; D gene unclear. Sequencing used peripheral blood or thyroid tissue (not recorded which). The TCR comes from an adult man with Graves' hyperthyroidism. CDR3: CASSQYSSGNTIYF. In DNA, the CDR3 is TGCGCCAGCAGCCAGTACAGCTCTGGAAACACCATATATTTT.